A single sample is the source of the 22 T cell receptor beta chains below, sequenced in a study of T cells in narcolepsy. Repertoires were generated with immunoSEQ multiplex PCR, while TCRdb's copy carries only in-frame clones and drops some. The sample includes approximately 25,000 clones, less than 70% of them seen just once. Sequencing was carried out using memory (CD45RA-) CD4+ T cells from blood. These receptors all come from a human donor in good health.

The table lists this clone with a few counts. The chain employs TRBV27 and TRBJ2-1; no reliable D call. Germline assignment: CDR1 MNHEY and CDR2 SMNVEV (reference sequence). The CDR3 sequence is 17 residues long. V lost 6 bases, J lost 5 bases, and 23 bases lay in between. CDR3 loop: CASRAADLPTPHNEQFF. The DNA of the CDR3 is TGTGCCAGCAGAGCTGCAGATCTACCGACCCCCCACAATGAGCAGTTCTTC.

The chain uses TRBV7-6 and TRBJ2-3; the match to TRBD2 covers 11 bases. V was clipped by 3 bases and J by 2 bases; unmatched bases: 1. CDR3 length: 15 amino acids. CDR1 and CDR2 from the germline V gene are SGHVS and FNYEAQ. CDR3 region: CASSLTSGTTDTQYF. The CDR3 DNA sequence: TGTGCCAGCAGCTTGACTAGCGGGACCACAGATACGCAGTATTTT.

The V gene is TRBV18, the J gene TRBJ1-5; D not certain. The CDR3 loop spans 15 amino acids. Germline V gives CDR1 KGHSH, CDR2 LQKENI. The V gene lost 1 base and the J gene lost 0 bases, with 7 bases spanning the gap. This CDR3 is CASSPLGASNQPQHF. The CDR3 coding sequence is TGTGCCAGCTCACCACTAGGAGCTAGCAATCAGCCCCAGCATTTT. Full variable domain (missing parts from reference TRBV18 and TRBJ1-5): NAGVMQNPRHLVRRRGQEARLRCSPMKGHSHVYWYRQLPEEGLKFMVYLQKENIIDESGMPKERFSAEFPKEGPSILRIQQVVRGDSAAYFCASSPLGASNQPQHFGDGTRLSIL.

This clone was recorded a few times. The chain links TRBV7-2 to TRBJ2-1; D perhaps matches TRBD1 (7 bases). Germline V gives CDR1 SGHTA, CDR2 FQGNSA. V was shortened by 5 bases and J by 10 bases, with 15 bases between the two germline ends. The CDR3 consists of 13 residues. CDR3 amino acids: CASSPQGGSEQFF. For the CDR3, the DNA is TGTGCCAGCAGCCCCCAGGGGGGTAGCGAGCAGTTCTTC.

The chain employs TRBV28 and TRBJ1-3, with a possible D match to TRBD1 (6 bases). Germline lookup yields CDR1 MDHEN and CDR2 SYDVKM. Trimming stripped 3 bases from V and 4 bases from J, with 13 bases between. CDR3 size: 15 residues. DNA of the CDR3: TGTGCCAGCAGTTTTCCTCGAGGGACAGGAAACACCATATATTTT. It codes for CASSFPRGTGNTIYF.

The rearrangement links TRBV29-1 to TRBJ1-2, with unresolved D. In germline, CDR1 is SQVTM, CDR2 ANQGSEA. The CDR3 is 12 amino acids. V lost 8 bases to trimming and J lost 8 bases, with 18 bases between them. CDR3 sequence reads: CSTYFPSGGYTF. The CDR3 DNA is TGCAGCACCTACTTTCCGAGCGGAGGCTACACCTTC.

Concerning this clone itself: An end of the junction does not agree with germline; a read error may underlie this. This chain uses TRBV6-1 with TRBJ1-5; tentative D call: TRBD1 (6 bases). Germline CDR1 MNHNS, CDR2 SASEGT. This CDR3 contains 14 residues. The CDR3 DNA sequence: TGTGCCACCAGTCGTAGGGGGGTCAATCAGCCCCAGCATTTT. Translating it yields CATSRRGVNQPQHF.

Note on this clone: Germline and junction disagree at one end, which may indicate a read error. The CDR3 DNA reads as TGTGCTAGCAGCACCAGCCTTCAAGAGACCCAGTACTTC. This translates into CASSTSLQETQYF. The V call is TRBV7-7, the J call TRBJ2-5; D not resolved. The CDR3 extends over 13 amino acids. From germline, CDR1 is SSHAT and CDR2 FNYEAQ (reference sequence).

The CDR3 here is CSGEGPPDTQYF. In nucleotides, the CDR3 is TGCAGCGGCGAGGGACCACCAGATACGCAGTATTTT. The V gene is TRBV29-1, the J gene TRBJ2-3; D may match TRBD1 or TRBD2 (5 bases each). CDR1 and CDR2 from the germline V gene are SQVTM and ANQGSEA. The CDR3 is 12 residues long. Trimming cost V 7 bases and J 4 bases, with 12 bases left between them.

This clone showed up just once. This chain uses TRBV7-9 with TRBJ2-1; TRBD2 aligns across 9 bases. CDR1 is SEHNR and CDR2 is FQNEAQ in the germline V gene (reference sequence). The CDR3 spans 17 residues. The trim removed 0 bases at V and 0 bases at J, leaving 3 bases unmatched. Written as DNA, the CDR3 is TGTGCCAGCAGCTTAGCCTTTAGCGGGAGCTCCTACAATGAGCAGTTCTTC. Protein sequence: CASSLAFSGSSYNEQFF.

This clone was detected a few times. The chain recombines TRBV9 with TRBJ1-1; the D gene is possibly TRBD1 (5 bases). This CDR3 spans 17 amino acids. Per germline, CDR1 SGDLS and CDR2 YYNGEE. V lost 1 base, J lost 1 base, and 17 bases lay in between. The CDR3 DNA reads as TGTGCCAGCAGCGTATATCCGATGGGACGTACGAACACTGAAGCTTTCTTT. Translating it yields CASSVYPMGRTNTEAFF.

This chain connects TRBV2 to TRBJ2-3; D is perhaps TRBD2 (6 bases). The V gene's germline CDR1 is SNHLY and CDR2 FYNNEI. Between the trimmed V and J ends, which lost 4 bases and 0 bases, there was a span of 14 bases. CDR3 length: 16 residues. CDR3 region: CASSGSGGASTDTQYF. The CDR3 coding sequence is TGTGCCAGCAGTGGCAGCGGCGGGGCTAGCACAGATACGCAGTATTTT.

The chain employs TRBV7-9 and TRBJ1-4, with 7 bases that match TRBD1. Trimming took 8 bases from V and 6 from J; bases not matched to a gene: 9. Germline loops: CDR1 SEHNR, CDR2 FQNEAQ (reference sequence). The CDR3 has 14 amino acids. The chain's CDR3 is CASCPDRRDEKLFF. The CDR3 region has the DNA TGTGCCAGCTGCCCGGACAGGCGCGATGAAAAACTGTTTTTT.

The chain combines TRBV7-2 with TRBJ2-7; weak D call: TRBD1 (7 bases). Trimming removed 5 bases from V and 0 bases from J, with 20 bases in between. Germline-derived CDR1 and CDR2 are SGHTA and FQGNSA. The CDR3 sequence is 17 residues long. The chain's CDR3 is CASSVGETGRSSYEQYF. CDR3 nucleotide sequence: TGTGCCAGCAGCGTGGGTGAGACAGGGAGGAGCTCCTACGAGCAGTACTTC. Together with reference TRBV7-2 and TRBJ2-7, the CDR3 gives the full variable domain: GAGVSQSPSNKVTEKGKDVELRCDPISGHTALYWYRQSLGQGLEFLIYFQGNSAPDKSGLPSDRFSAERTGGSVSTLTIQRTQQEDSAVYLCASSVGETGRSSYEQYFGPGTRLTVT.

V is TRBV7-2 and J is TRBJ1-1; TRBD1 might be the D (6 bases). V was trimmed by 6 bases and J by 4 bases, leaving 18 bases between them. The CDR3 consists of 15 residues. Germline values: CDR1 SGHTA, CDR2 FQGNSA. CDR3 region: CASSFQGKGSTEAFF. CDR3 in DNA: TGTGCCAGCAGTTTCCAGGGGAAGGGTTCCACTGAAGCTTTCTTT.

This clone occurred once. In DNA form, the CDR3 reads TGTGCCAGCAGTTTAGGGGGGCAAGGCTACACCTTC. Translating gives CASSLGGQGYTF. The chain carries TRBV28 and TRBJ1-2; possible D gene TRBD1, 6 bases. There are 12 residues in the CDR3. Germline V gives CDR1 MDHEN, CDR2 SYDVKM. The V end was cut by 2 bases, the J end by 8 bases, with 9 bases between.

V usage is TRBV14 and J usage is TRBJ2-1; 10 bases agree with TRBD2. Trimming removed 0 bases from V and 3 bases from J; junction bases left unmatched: 14. The CDR3 covers 20 residues. CDR1 and CDR2 from the germline V gene are SGHDN and FVKESK. CDR3 sequence: CASSQDGPERSGRVYNEQFF. In DNA, the CDR3 is TGTGCCAGCAGCCAAGATGGGCCGGAAAGGAGCGGGAGGGTCTACAATGAGCAGTTCTTC.

This clone was seen a handful of times. J is TRBJ1-2 and V is TRBV9, with 7 bases lining up with TRBD1. Germline loops: CDR1 SGDLS, CDR2 YYNGEE. This CDR3 comprises 15 residues. V gave up 4 bases and J gave up 2 bases; unmatched junction bases: 8. The CDR3 sequence: CASSPRQGFNYGYTF. In nucleotides, the CDR3 is TGTGCCAGCAGCCCAAGACAGGGTTTCAACTATGGCTACACCTTC.

This sequence joins TRBV6-1 and TRBJ1-4; D unresolved. The CDR3 is 15 amino acids. Germline CDR1 MNHNS, CDR2 SASEGT. Deletions cut 3 bases from V and 0 bases from J, with 8 bases between. As DNA, the CDR3 is TGTGCCAGCAGTGACTTGCACGCAACTAATGAAAAACTGTTTTTT. Protein product: CASSDLHATNEKLFF.

By share, this clone counts as medium-sized. Here the CDR3 reads CASRGIGSSYEQYF. The CDR3 DNA sequence: TGTGCCAGCAGAGGCATCGGGAGCTCCTACGAGCAGTACTTC. The rearrangement uses TRBV28 and TRBJ2-7; possibly TRBD2 for D (6 bases). V dropped 6 bases and J dropped 0 bases, with 12 bases sitting between them. This CDR3 has 14 amino acids. Germline V gives CDR1 MDHEN, CDR2 SYDVKM. Combining the CDR3 with reference TRBV28 and TRBJ2-7 gives the whole variable domain DVKVTQSSRYLVKRTGEKVFLECVQDMDHENMFWYRQDPGLGLRLIYFSYDVKMKEKGDIPEGYSVSREKKERFSLILESASTNQTSMYLCASRGIGSSYEQYFGPGTRLTVT.

The genes are TRBV4-1 and TRBJ2-7; the match to TRBD1 covers 7 bases. CDR1 and CDR2 (germline): MGHRA, YSYEKL. The CDR3 runs 14 residues. With V trimmed by 10 bases and J by 3 bases, 12 bases remained unmatched. The CDR3 is CANARDSHYYEQYF. Written as DNA, the CDR3 is TGCGCCAACGCGAGGGACAGCCATTACTACGAGCAGTACTTC.

This clone was counted a few times. V usage is TRBV10-3 and J usage is TRBJ2-7; 8 bases are shared with TRBD2. Looked up from germline, CDR1 is ENHRY and CDR2 is SYGVKD. Trimming cost V 3 bases and J 4 bases; bases outside gene matches: 11. CDR3 length: 16 amino acids. CDR3 in DNA: TGTGCCATCAGTGACCCAACAGCGGGAGTGGCTTACGAGCAGTACTTC. This translates into CAISDPTAGVAYEQYF.